Listed below are T cell receptor beta chains from one sample, sequenced in a study of T-cell memory formation after mild COVID-19. TCRdb reprocessed the 5' RACE reads via MiXCR and lists one record per CDR3 protein. The profile shows about 120,000 distinct CDR3 sequences, 22% of them singletons. The specimen was PBMCs or a T cell subset sorted from them (not recorded which). The receptors shown here come from a man between 18 and 35 years old who had mild COVID-19 (a few samples of this study predate the infection). Cell type and time point are not known. The CDR3 runs from the conserved cysteine through the conserved F or W. The D gene is left open where the match is weak. Size tells how often a clone was seen (once, few, many) or the class of an expanded clone, and some rows leave it out.

abundance	v_gene	d_gene	j_gene	CDR3aa	CDR3nt
.	TRBV24-1	TRBD1	TRBJ2-3	CATSDMTGGRSTDTQYF	TGTGCCACCAGTGACATGACAGGGGGCCGGAGCACAGATACGCAGTATTTT
few	TRBV11-2	.	TRBJ2-4	CASSLVDGKNIQYF	TGTGCCAGCAGCTTAGTGGATGGCAAAAACATTCAGTACTTC
.	TRBV6-5	.	TRBJ2-5	CASSPGTRLGKTQYF	TGTGCCAGCAGTCCCGGGACCAGGTTGGGGAAAACCCAGTACTTC
few	TRBV12-3/TRBV12-4	.	TRBJ2-5	CASSVSGSQETQYF	TGTGCCAGCAGTGTAAGCGGGTCCCAAGAGACCCAGTACTTC
few	TRBV7-2	TRBD1	TRBJ1-5	CASSGTATNQPQHF	TGTGCCAGCAGCGGGACAGCTACGAATCAGCCCCAGCATTTT
.	TRBV13	.	TRBJ1-1	CASSLDGNTEAFF	TGTGCCAGCAGCTTGGACGGGAACACTGAAGCTTTCTTT
.	TRBV7-9	TRBD2	TRBJ2-5	CASSSTWGGPGETQYF	TGTGCCAGCAGCTCAACGTGGGGGGGACCTGGTGAGACCCAGTACTTC
.	TRBV20-1	.	TRBJ1-1	CSARDWGAEAFF	TGCAGTGCTAGAGATTGGGGAGCTGAAGCTTTCTTT
.	TRBV7-9	.	TRBJ2-2	CASSLVPDVTGELFF	TGTGCCAGCAGCCTTGTACCGGATGTGACCGGGGAGCTGTTTTTT
.	TRBV7-9	.	TRBJ2-1	CASSLNGGHINEQFF	TGTGCCAGCAGCTTAAATGGGGGGCACATCAATGAGCAGTTCTTC
few	TRBV12-3/TRBV12-4	.	TRBJ2-3	CASSPGVAGTDTQYF	TGTGCCAGCAGTCCCGGGGTAGCGGGCACAGATACGCAGTATTTT
few	TRBV27	.	TRBJ2-2	CASATRGTGELFF	TGTGCCAGCGCCACCAGGGGTACCGGGGAGCTGTTTTTT
.	TRBV9	.	TRBJ2-5	CASSAQGGLIQETQYF	TGTGCCAGCAGCGCTCAAGGGGGGCTGATTCAAGAGACCCAGTACTTC
few	TRBV4-3	TRBD2	TRBJ2-1	CASSQERVAGEQFF	TGCGCCAGCAGCCAAGAGAGAGTAGCGGGGGAGCAGTTCTTC
few	TRBV7-6	TRBD2	TRBJ2-1	CASSLGGAGEQFF	TGTGCCAGCAGCTTAGGGGGAGCGGGGGAGCAGTTCTTC
.	TRBV11-3	TRBD2	TRBJ2-3	CASSSTGTSGGASTDTQYF	TGTGCCAGCAGCTCAACCGGGACTAGCGGGGGGGCCTCCACAGATACGCAGTATTTT
.	TRBV5-4	TRBD2	TRBJ2-3	CASSLAGLAASTDTQYF	TGTGCCAGCAGCTTGGCGGGGCTAGCGGCGAGCACAGATACGCAGTATTTT
.	TRBV27	.	TRBJ2-2	CASRGHTGELFF	TGTGCCAGCAGGGGACACACCGGGGAGCTGTTTTTT
.	TRBV27	.	TRBJ2-5	CASSLGTQGETQYF	TGTGCCAGCAGTTTAGGGACCCAAGGAGAGACCCAGTACTTC
.	TRBV12-5	.	TRBJ2-7	CASGLVFEQYF	TGTGCTAGTGGTTTGGTCTTCGAGCAGTACTTC
.	TRBV6-1	.	TRBJ2-3	CASSEAVAGQGDTQYF	TGTGCCAGCAGTGAAGCCGTGGCAGGGCAGGGAGATACGCAGTATTTT
few	TRBV6-6	.	TRBJ1-2	CASRVQDYGYTF	TGTGCCAGCAGAGTACAGGACTATGGCTACACCTTC
.	TRBV10-2	TRBD1	TRBJ2-7	CASSFTGTGDEQYF	TGCGCCAGCAGTTTCACCGGGACAGGGGACGAGCAGTACTTC
.	TRBV12-3/TRBV12-4	TRBD2	TRBJ2-5	CASSLDLAGEQETQYF	TGTGCCAGCAGTTTAGACCTAGCGGGGGAACAAGAGACCCAGTACTTC
few	TRBV29-1	.	TRBJ2-7	CSAVAEGLTYEQYF	TGCAGCGCCGTTGCAGAGGGTTTGACCTACGAGCAGTACTTC
few	TRBV2	.	TRBJ2-7	CASSEGGALYEQYF	TGTGCCAGCAGTGAAGGAGGGGCCCTCTACGAGCAGTACTTC
few	TRBV2	.	TRBJ2-3	CASSEVSSSTDTQYF	TGTGCCAGCAGTGAAGTCAGTTCTAGCACAGATACGCAGTATTTT
few	TRBV3-2	.	TRBJ1-5	CASSRYKGRDSNQPQHF	TGTGCCAGCAGCCGCTACAAAGGGCGGGATAGCAATCAGCCCCAGCATTTT
once	TRBV5-4	.	TRBJ2-5	CASSPADGGNQETQYF	TGTGCCAGCAGCCCGGCTGATGGGGGTAACCAAGAGACCCAGTACTTC
.	TRBV5-1	.	TRBJ1-6	CASSLDQGMDSPLHF	TGCGCCAGCAGCTTGGATCAGGGTATGGATTCACCCCTCCACTTT
.	TRBV4-2	TRBD1	TRBJ2-7	CASSRQGMEYEQYF	TGTGCCAGCAGCCGACAGGGTATGGAGTACGAGCAGTACTTC
.	TRBV4-1	.	TRBJ1-1	CASSSQYLNTEAFF	TGCGCCAGCAGCTCACAGTATCTGAACACTGAAGCTTTCTTT
.	TRBV27	.	TRBJ1-1	CASSFRGTNTEAFF	TGTGCCAGCAGTTTTAGGGGGACGAACACTGAAGCTTTCTTT
few	TRBV7-9	.	TRBJ2-7	CASSVLIRYEQCF	TGTGCCAGCAGCGTCTTGATCCGCTACGAGCAGTGCTTC
medium-sized	TRBV4-2	TRBD2	TRBJ2-6	CASSQEAGAGANVLTF	TGTGCCAGCAGCCAAGAAGCGGGGGCTGGGGCCAACGTCCTGACTTTC
few	TRBV4-1	TRBD2	TRBJ2-1	CASSQGGLAVVEQFF	TGCGCCAGCAGCCAAGGGGGACTAGCGGTTGTAGAGCAGTTCTTC
.	TRBV11-2	.	TRBJ2-1	CASSLEPGDLSYNEQFF	TGTGCCAGCAGCTTAGAACCAGGTGACCTATCCTACAATGAGCAGTTCTTC
.	TRBV9	.	TRBJ2-1	CASSGGDARVYEQFF	TGTGCCAGCAGCGGTGGGGACGCGAGGGTATACGAGCAGTTCTTC
.	TRBV18	.	TRBJ1-6	CASSPDTDSYNSPLHF	TGTGCCAGCTCCCCGGACACTGACTCCTATAATTCACCCCTCCACTTT
.	TRBV7-9	.	TRBJ1-2	CASSFSSGGGSGYGYTF	TGTGCCAGCAGCTTCTCTTCGGGGGGAGGCTCGGGCTATGGCTACACCTTC
.	TRBV9	TRBD1	TRBJ2-2	CASSVGGRGLTGELFF	TGTGCCAGCAGCGTAGGAGGAAGGGGGCTGACCGGGGAGCTGTTTTTT
few	TRBV7-9	.	TRBJ1-4	CASSSGGEKLFF	TGTGCCAGCAGCTCGGGTGGTGAAAAACTGTTTTTT
few	TRBV6-6	TRBD2	TRBJ2-3	CASSYESGGSGDTQYF	TGTGCCAGCAGTTATGAGAGCGGGGGGAGTGGAGATACGCAGTATTTT
.	TRBV7-2	TRBD2	TRBJ2-1	CASSYTSGGAYEQFF	TGTGCCAGCAGCTACACTAGCGGGGGGGCATATGAGCAGTTCTTC
.	TRBV20-1	.	TRBJ1-3	CSARDPGLASGNTIYF	TGCAGTGCTAGAGACCCCGGGCTGGCCTCTGGAAACACCATATATTTT
.	TRBV20-1	TRBD1	TRBJ2-3	CSASPIGGQGTDTQYF	TGCAGTGCTAGCCCCATAGGGGGCCAAGGCACAGATACGCAGTATTTT
few	TRBV19	.	TRBJ1-1	CASSIGVKNTEAFF	TGTGCCAGTAGTATAGGGGTCAAGAACACTGAAGCTTTCTTT
.	TRBV9	.	TRBJ2-2	CASSVGYGGANTGELFF	TGTGCCAGCAGCGTAGGATATGGCGGGGCGAACACCGGGGAGCTGTTTTTT
many	TRBV5-6	TRBD1	TRBJ1-1	CASSSGTGAFYRTEAFF	TGTGCCAGCAGTTCCGGGACAGGGGCCTTTTATCGCACTGAAGCTTTCTTT
medium-sized	TRBV6-4	.	TRBJ2-2	CASSGTNTGELFF	TGTGCCAGCAGTGGGACAAACACCGGGGAGCTGTTTTTT
few	TRBV20-1	.	TRBJ2-3	CSARVGRGWADTQYF	TGCAGTGCTAGAGTGGGGAGAGGTTGGGCAGATACGCAGTATTTT
few	TRBV4-1	.	TRBJ1-5	CASSQEGLRQPQHF	TGCGCCAGCAGCCAAGAGGGGTTGCGTCAGCCCCAGCATTTT
few	TRBV20-1	.	TRBJ1-1	CSASPGLRNTEAFF	TGCAGTGCTAGTCCGGGACTACGGAACACTGAAGCTTTCTTT